This TCR beta chain is drawn from a study of prognosis after radiotherapy for stage I lung cancer. Study context: Patients with newly diagnosed primary stage I lung tumors numbered some 14, with a few others having oligometastatic NSCLC after surgical resection of the primary tumor. In total, roughly 13 men and five to seven women took part as patients, aged roughly 50 to 84 with a median of around 70 years. In this cohort, no one received concurrent therapy with stereotactic body radiotherapy. General study points: Divergent TRBV and TRBJ gene usage has reportedly been observed between patients with and without metastases.

Many counts were recorded for this clonotype. The antigen is not known. The V end was cut by 5 bases, the J end by 0 bases, with 14 bases between. CDR1 MNHNS and CDR2 SASEGT come from the germline V gene. CDR3 length equals 16 residues. Genomic DNA was subjected to two-round multiplex PCR for amplification of TCR beta CDR3. Gene-specific TRBV and TRBJ primers were used in PCR round one. In TCRdb, the multiplex PCR reads were re-called with MiXCR into one record per CDR3 protein. This sample has nearly 25,000 distinct CDR3 sequences, with 35% to 40% found just once. The specimen was PBMCs, collected before or after stereotactic body radiation therapy (not recorded which). This clonotype was sampled from a donor aged 50 or older with non-small cell lung cancer. The chain has TRBV6-1 and TRBJ2-4; D is ambiguous. CDR3 coding DNA: TGTGCCAGCAGTCTAACCGGGTTGTTAGCCAAAAACATTCAGTACTTC. It encodes CASSLTGLLAKNIQYF.